The 30 T cell receptor beta chains listed next were all sequenced from one sample in a study of neoadjuvant anti-PD-1 for oral cavity cancer. The time point denotes: after neoadjuvant nivolumab, at surgical resection. The protocol was immunoSEQ multiplex PCR, while the TCRdb copy is restricted to in-frame clones and leaves out a portion. The sample has over 30,000 clones; 80% are singletons. This sample comprised PBMCs, obtained after nivolumab (anti-PD-1) treatment. These receptors all come from a person aged 35 to 85 with oral cavity squamous cell carcinoma.

The rearrangement links TRBV2 to TRBJ2-7; unclear D gene. V was trimmed by 4 bases and J by 0 bases, leaving 10 bases between them. The germline CDR1 and CDR2 sequences are SNHLY and FYNNEI. The CDR3 totals 14 residues. CDR3 DNA: TGTGCCAGCAGTGCGGCAGTAAACTCCTACGAGCAGTACTTC. Translated: CASSAAVNSYEQYF.

The chain carries TRBV4-3 and TRBJ2-2; 12 positions agree with TRBD2. The CDR3 length is 19 residues. Trimming removed 2 bases from V and 5 bases from J; junction bases left unmatched: 12. CDR1 and CDR2 from the germline V gene are LGHNA and YSLEER. The CDR3 DNA sequence: TGCGCCAGCAGCCAAAAAAGGGGACTAGCGGGCCCGGGTACCGGGGAGCTGTTTTTT. It is translated as CASSQKRGLAGPGTGELFF.

V is TRBV7-9 and J is TRBJ1-5; D not certain. Trimming removed 5 bases from V and 3 bases from J, with 14 bases in between. This CDR3 is 15 amino acids long. CDR1 SEHNR and CDR2 FQNEAQ come from the germline V gene (reference sequence). CDR3 protein: CASSPVEVVNQPQHF. CDR3 nucleotide sequence: TGTGCCAGCAGCCCAGTGGAGGTCGTCAATCAGCCCCAGCATTTT.

This chain connects TRBV7-2 to TRBJ2-1; D is unclear. The CDR3 is 13 residues long. With 4 bases removed from V and 5 bases from J, the gap between germline ends came to 9 bases. Germline V lookup: CDR1 SGHTA, CDR2 FQGNSA. The CDR3 nucleotides read TGTGCCAGCAGCTCCGGACCTAACAATGAGCAGTTCTTC. Protein sequence: CASSSGPNNEQFF.

The DNA of the CDR3 is TGTGCCTCTGTAGCAAGACAGTCCGCCGGGGGTTCACCCCTCCACTTT. Protein: CASVARQSAGGSPLHF. V is TRBV30 and J is TRBJ1-6; a weak D match, TRBD1 (5 bases). With 7 bases removed from V and 9 bases from J, the gap between germline ends came to 25 bases. There are 16 residues in the CDR3. Per germline, CDR1 GTSNPN and CDR2 SVGIG (reference sequence).

V gene TRBV27 combines with J gene TRBJ1-6; TRBD1 is a possible D gene (6 bases). CDR1 and CDR2 from the germline V gene are MNHEY and SMNVEV (reference sequence). CDR3 length: 14 amino acids. V lost 5 bases and J lost 7, with 12 bases in between. The CDR3 sequence: CASSITGTNSPLHF. CDR3 DNA: TGTGCCAGCAGTATTACCGGGACAAATTCACCCCTCCACTTT.

The V gene is TRBV11-3, the J gene TRBJ2-6; no clear D gene. Germline values: CDR1 SGHNT, CDR2 YENEEA. The CDR3 length is 16 residues. V was clipped by 1 base and J by 0 bases, with 7 bases between them. CDR3 in DNA: TGTGCCAGCAGCTTAGTGACGCCCTCTGGGGCCAACGTCCTGACTTTC. Protein sequence: CASSLVTPSGANVLTF.

The rearrangement joins TRBV10-2 to TRBJ2-2; D possibly corresponds to TRBD1 (6 bases). Trimming removed 3 bases at V and 1 base at J, with 15 bases between. CDR1 and CDR2 (germline): WSHSY, SAAADI. The CDR3 totals 17 residues. CDR3: CASSERSRTVNTGELFF. The CDR3 DNA is TGCGCCAGCAGTGAACGTAGTAGGACAGTGAACACCGGGGAGCTGTTTTTT.

The chain joins TRBV9 to TRBJ1-6; D remains unclear. Trimming pared 0 bases from V and 2 bases from J, leaving 3 bases between. Germline CDR1 and CDR2: SGDLS and YYNGEE. The CDR3 length is 14 residues. This chain's CDR3 is CASSVGTYNSPLHF. DNA of the CDR3: TGTGCCAGCAGCGTAGGGACCTATAATTCACCCCTCCACTTT.

The chain has TRBV4-3 and TRBJ2-7; no firm D call. This CDR3 is built from 13 residues. Per germline, CDR1 LGHNA and CDR2 YSLEER. The germline V and J ends were trimmed by 5 bases and 1 base, with 9 bases remaining between them. CDR3 coding DNA: TGCGCCAGCAGCAAGACTGGTTCCTACGAGCAGTACTTC. Its translation: CASSKTGSYEQYF.

J is TRBJ1-6 and V is TRBV18, with 11 positions matching TRBD1. Trimming cost V 1 base and J 10 bases; bases outside gene matches: 12. Germline CDR1 KGHSH, CDR2 LQKENI. The CDR3 spans 18 residues. CDR3 loop: CASSPQGPRTGGGSPLHF. In DNA form, the CDR3 reads TGTGCCAGCTCACCACAAGGGCCACGGACAGGGGGCGGCTCACCCCTCCACTTT.

The chain combines TRBV6-6 with TRBJ2-5; possibly TRBD1 for D (5 bases). The CDR3 totals 11 residues. Germline CDR1 reads MNHNY; CDR2 reads SVGAGI (reference sequence). The CDR3: CASGARETQYF. DNA for the CDR3: TGTGCAAGTGGGGCCCGGGAGACCCAGTACTTC.

The V and J genes are TRBV29-1 and TRBJ2-7; a possible D gene is TRBD1 (6 bases). Trimming left V 6 bases short and J 5 bases short, with 14 bases between. Germline lookup yields CDR1 SQVTM and CDR2 ANQGSEA. This CDR3 comprises 12 residues. The CDR3 sequence: CSVGDTGNEQYF. In nucleotides, the CDR3 is TGCAGCGTGGGGGACACCGGGAACGAGCAGTACTTC.

The chain combines TRBV6-6 with TRBJ1-2; TRBD1 is a possible D gene (5 bases). CDR3 size: 14 residues. The germline V gene has CDR1 MNHNY and CDR2 SVGAGI (reference sequence). V lost 2 bases, J lost 7 bases, and 14 bases lay in between. The CDR3 protein is CASSYGSGTGGYTF. In DNA, the CDR3 is TGTGCCAGCAGTTACGGGTCAGGGACGGGTGGCTACACCTTC.

The gene calls are TRBV10-2 and TRBJ2-2; possibly TRBD2 for D (8 bases). V was clipped by 6 bases and J by 4 bases, with 15 bases between them. Germline loops: CDR1 WSHSY, CDR2 SAAADI. This CDR3 has 15 amino acids. The CDR3 here is CASRRGDSLTGELFF. The CDR3 DNA sequence: TGCGCCAGCAGGCGGGGGGACAGTCTCACCGGGGAGCTGTTTTTT.

The genes are TRBV7-9 and TRBJ2-5; D gene uncertain. CDR3 length: 14 amino acids. The germline V gene has CDR1 SEHNR and CDR2 FQNEAQ (reference sequence). V gave up 5 bases and J gave up 2 bases, with 12 bases separating them. CDR3 in amino acids: CASSPPWGQETQYF. The CDR3 DNA is TGTGCCAGCAGCCCCCCCTGGGGACAAGAGACCCAGTACTTC.

This rearrangement joins TRBV5-1 to TRBJ2-5; D might be TRBD2 (6 bases). The germline V gene encodes CDR1 SGHRS and CDR2 YFSETQ. The CDR3 totals 18 residues. With 0 bases removed from V and 1 base from J, the gap between germline ends came to 19 bases. CDR3 loop: CASSLEGTDWTVQETQYF. CDR3 DNA: TGCGCCAGCAGCTTGGAAGGGACTGATTGGACGGTCCAAGAGACCCAGTACTTC.

This chain links TRBV7-2 with TRBJ1-2; a possible D gene is TRBD1 (5 bases). V dropped 0 bases and J dropped 0 bases, with 11 bases sitting between them. Germline V gene data show CDR1 as SGHTA and CDR2 as FQGNSA. This CDR3 has 16 residues. The CDR3 bases are TGTGCCAGCAGCTTAGCCCCCCAGGGAGCTAACTATGGCTACACCTTC. As protein: CASSLAPQGANYGYTF. Full variable domain (missing parts from reference TRBV7-2 and TRBJ1-2): GAGVSQSPSNKVTEKGKDVELRCDPISGHTALYWYRQSLGQGLEFLIYFQGNSAPDKSGLPSDRFSAERTGGSVSTLTIQRTQQEDSAVYLCASSLAPQGANYGYTFGSGTRLTVV.

V is TRBV18 and J is TRBJ1-1, with TRBD1 as a possible D gene (5 bases). Germline CDR1 reads KGHSH; CDR2 reads LQKENI. Trimming took off 4 bases at V and 5 bases at J, with 29 bases between the two ends. The CDR3 length is 19 residues. CDR3 amino acids: CASSQLPAGIPHLGTEAFF. The CDR3 DNA is TGTGCCAGCTCACAGCTTCCGGCAGGGATCCCCCATCTCGGGACTGAAGCTTTCTTT. Variable domain in full (rest from reference TRBV18 and TRBJ1-1): NAGVMQNPRHLVRRRGQEARLRCSPMKGHSHVYWYRQLPEEGLKFMVYLQKENIIDESGMPKERFSAEFPKEGPSILRIQQVVRGDSAAYFCASSQLPAGIPHLGTEAFFGQGTRLTVV.

This chain uses TRBV7-2 with TRBJ1-2; weak D call: TRBD1 (6 bases). Between the trimmed V and J ends, which lost 5 bases and 2 bases, there was a span of 15 bases. CDR1 is SGHTA and CDR2 is FQGNSA in the germline V gene. The CDR3 runs 15 residues. The DNA for the CDR3 is TGTGCCAGCAGCCTAGGGCGGGGGCTGAACTATGGCTACACCTTC. The encoded protein is CASSLGRGLNYGYTF. The whole variable domain, remainder taken from reference TRBV7-2 and TRBJ1-2, is GAGVSQSPSNKVTEKGKDVELRCDPISGHTALYWYRQSLGQGLEFLIYFQGNSAPDKSGLPSDRFSAERTGGSVSTLTIQRTQQEDSAVYLCASSLGRGLNYGYTFGSGTRLTVV.

The chain has TRBV5-4 and TRBJ2-3; 11 bases map to TRBD2. The CDR3 has 16 residues. V shed 0 bases and J 4 bases; nucleotides not matched to a gene: 4. Germline V gives CDR1 SGHNT, CDR2 YYREEE (reference sequence). The CDR3 coding sequence is TGTGCCAGCAGCTTGGCTAGCGGGGGGATCGCAGATACGCAGTATTTT. Translated: CASSLASGGIADTQYF.

This clone occurred once. The rearrangement links TRBV2 to TRBJ2-7; TRBD2 aligns across 11 bases. CDR1 and CDR2 (germline): SNHLY, FYNNEI. V lost 7 bases to trimming and J lost 0 bases; unmatched junction nucleotides: 2. CDR3 length: 14 residues. The CDR3 region is CASITSGGSYEQYF. The DNA of the CDR3 is TGTGCCAGCATTACTAGCGGGGGCTCCTACGAGCAGTACTTC.

The rearrangement uses TRBV9 and TRBJ2-7; D possibly corresponds to TRBD1 (6 bases). The V end lost 4 bases, the J end lost 7 bases, and 18 bases lay between the germline ends. CDR1 is SGDLS, CDR2 YYNGEE, per germline. The CDR3 has 14 amino acids. As DNA, the CDR3 is TGTGCCAGCAGCACTAAGGGGGAGATTGGAGAGCAGTACTTC. This codes for CASSTKGEIGEQYF.

The CDR3 loop reads CASKVATTGELFF. DNA for the CDR3: TGTGCCAGCAAGGTCGCTACCACCGGGGAGCTGTTTTTT. The chain carries TRBV2 and TRBJ2-2; D unclear. Trimming left V 7 bases short and J 4 bases short, with 10 bases between. Germline V gene data show CDR1 as SNHLY and CDR2 as FYNNEI. CDR3 length: 13 amino acids.

The chain is built from TRBV9 and TRBJ1-6; D might be TRBD1 (5 bases). V shed 0 bases and J shed 6 bases, with 16 bases lying between them. The CDR3 totals 17 residues. The germline V gene has CDR1 SGDLS and CDR2 YYNGEE. The CDR3 region has the DNA TGTGCCAGCAGCGTAGACCAGGGTTCAACCCCTAATTCACCCCTCCACTTT. This gives the protein CASSVDQGSTPNSPLHF.

This sequence joins TRBV11-2 and TRBJ1-5, with D possibly TRBD1 on 6 matching bases. The CDR3 has 15 amino acids. V was cut by 4 bases and J by 0 bases, with 10 bases left in between. Germline V gives CDR1 SGHAT, CDR2 FQNNGV. In DNA, the CDR3 is TGTGCCAGCAGCTCGACAGGTTATAGCAATCAGCCCCAGCATTTT. It specifies CASSSTGYSNQPQHF. Drawing the rest from reference TRBV11-2 and TRBJ1-5, the complete variable domain is EAGVAQSPRYKIIEKRQSVAFWCNPISGHATLYWYQQILGQGPKLLIQFQNNGVVDDSQLPKDRFSAERLKGVDSTLKIQPAKLEDSAVYLCASSSTGYSNQPQHFGDGTRLSIL.

The rearrangement links TRBV15 to TRBJ2-4; 7 bases match TRBD2. Germline V CDR1 and CDR2: LNHNV, YYDKDF (reference sequence). CDR3 length equals 17 residues. V lost 4 bases and J lost 0; bases outside the gene matches: 9. The CDR3 loop reads CATSKSGAALAKNIQYF. The CDR3 bases are TGTGCCACCAGCAAGAGCGGGGCAGCACTAGCCAAAAACATTCAGTACTTC.

The chain is built from TRBV7-2 and TRBJ2-5; 7 bases are a match to TRBD2. The CDR3 sequence is 12 residues long. V lost 8 bases and J lost 4; bases outside the gene matches: 4. The germline gives CDR1 SGHTA, CDR2 FQGNSA. CDR3 DNA sequence: TGTGCCAGCCAGGCGGGGGTAGAGACCCAGTACTTC. Residues: CASQAGVETQYF.

The chain recombines TRBV9 with TRBJ2-2; 8 nucleotides match TRBD1. CDR3 size: 13 residues. The J segment lost 5 bases and the V segment lost 7 bases, leaving 4 bases of the junction unmatched. CDR1 and CDR2 (germline): SGDLS, YYNGEE. CDR3 region: CASQGASTGELFF. CDR3 nucleotides: TGTGCCAGCCAGGGGGCGAGTACCGGGGAGCTGTTTTTT.

This clone appeared once. The chain uses TRBV10-3 and TRBJ2-3; 10 bases match TRBD2. The trim removed 6 bases at V and 1 base at J, leaving 10 bases unmatched. From germline, CDR1 is ENHRY and CDR2 SYGVKD. The length of the CDR3 is 17 residues. CDR3 protein: CAIRASGGARGTDTQYF. The CDR3 DNA is TGTGCCATCAGGGCCAGCGGGGGGGCCCGGGGCACAGATACGCAGTATTTT.